The clone carrying this T cell receptor beta chain was picked up many times. The data are from a study of regulatory T cells in long-lasting Graves disease. Trimming left V 5 bases short and J 3 bases short, with 10 bases between. CDR3 length equals 14 residues. Germline CDR1 reads SGHVS; CDR2 reads FQNEAQ. To make TCR beta libraries, researchers used iRepertoire HTBI primers and Arm-PCR of CDR3 regions. TCRdb reprocessed the multiplex PCR reads with MiXCR, giving one entry per CDR3 protein. The sample holds 620,000 or so distinct CDR3 sequences, approximately 15% seen once. Time point noted: newly diagnosed GD, antithyroid drugs for less than 3 months. With RNA extracted from PBMCs as input, the TCR library was made. The same sample was also studied in work on T cells in Graves' hyperthyroidism and ophthalmopathy.

The sequenced sample was peripheral blood mononuclear cells (PBMCs), obtained at new diagnosis, from a patient treated with antithyroid drugs. The clonotype was recovered from a woman aged 25 to 45 with Graves disease. V usage is TRBV7-8 and J usage is TRBJ2-2; TRBD2 might be the D (5 bases). The chain's CDR3 is CASSLRVDTGELFF. As DNA, the CDR3 is TGTGCCAGCAGCCTGAGGGTTGACACCGGGGAGCTGTTTTTT.